This TCR beta chain was captured by sequencing in a study of cytomegalovirus exposure and HLA in healthy donors. Study results and caveats: Later, TCR association rates were found to vary by HLA locus, highest for DRB1 and lowest for HLA-C.

Regarding this clone: No antigen is known for it.

The study ran its PCR with 60 Vbeta and 13 Jbeta primers. Original processing methods: As a later analysis found, there were roughly 80 million unique TCR beta chains, of which roughly 11 million were shared. Sequencing was performed with immunoSEQ multiplex PCR; in TCRdb, only in-frame clones are kept and a portion is missing. The V and J calls and clone size are taken from that table; D and trimming were inferred from the DNA. The sample contains 60,000 to 85,000 clones, under 80% of which appear only once. Trimming pared 0 bases from V and 10 bases from J, leaving 12 bases between. This CDR3 comprises 13 residues. Germline lookup yields CDR1 MNHNY and CDR2 SVGAGI (reference sequence).

Sequencing was done on a sample of PBMCs. The chain uses TRBV6-6 and TRBJ1-2; TRBD1 is a possible D gene (5 bases). This sequence originates from a male donor in good health and CMV-seropositive. The DNA for the CDR3 is TGTGCCAGCAGTTACTCCAGGGTGATCCCCTACACCTTC. This translates into CASSYSRVIPYTF.